What follows describes a single T cell receptor (beta chain). Its target is unknown. The data originate from a study of Ad26.COV2.S vaccination and SARS-CoV-2 variants. Study results and caveats: Possibly, TCR breadth and depth analyses underestimated total T cell responses.

Treatment denoted: about 20 received Ad26.COV2.S at low or high dose, single or two shots; roughly five received placebo; per-sample allocation not given. Samples analyzed were those drawn on day 63 after the first vaccine or placebo injection. V was clipped by 2 bases and J by 4 bases, with 12 bases between them. CDR3 length equals 14 residues. Germline V gene sequence: CDR1 SGHDT, CDR2 YYEEEE. TCRdb keeps only in-frame clones here, not all; method: immunoSEQ multiplex PCR. The sample shows about 420,000 clones, 70% to 90% of them seen only once. This TCR was recovered from a person aged 18-65 years who received the Ad26.COV2.S COVID-19 vaccine or a placebo. Sequenced material: peripheral blood, taken in a trial of Ad26.COV2.S vaccine versus placebo. The V and J genes are TRBV5-6 and TRBJ1-2; D gene uncertain. CDR3 residues: CASSLPVALYGYTF. CDR3 nucleotide sequence: TGTGCCAGCAGCTTACCCGTTGCCCTCTATGGCTACACCTTC.